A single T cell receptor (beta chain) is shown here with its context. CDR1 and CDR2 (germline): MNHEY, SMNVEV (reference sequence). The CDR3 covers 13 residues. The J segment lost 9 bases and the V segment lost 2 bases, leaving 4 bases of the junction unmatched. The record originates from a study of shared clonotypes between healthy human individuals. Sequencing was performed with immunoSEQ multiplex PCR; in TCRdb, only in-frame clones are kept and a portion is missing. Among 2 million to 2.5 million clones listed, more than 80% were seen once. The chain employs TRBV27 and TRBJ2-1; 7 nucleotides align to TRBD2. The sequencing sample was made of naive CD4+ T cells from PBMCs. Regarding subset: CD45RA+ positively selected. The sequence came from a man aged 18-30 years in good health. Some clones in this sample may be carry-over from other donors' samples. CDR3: CASSLGGRLEQFF. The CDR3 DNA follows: TGTGCCAGCAGTTTAGGCGGGAGACTTGAGCAGTTCTTC.